A selection of T cell receptor beta chains follows, all from one sample in a study of cytomegalovirus exposure and HLA in healthy donors. This table comes from immunoSEQ multiplex PCR, and its TCRdb copy is limited to in-frame clones, with some not included. Counted here are roughly 100,000 clones, approximately 77% occurring once; the ten biggest clones make up 9.6%. Sequences were obtained from PBMCs. The receptors originated from a male donor in good health and CMV-seropositive. CDR3s include the opening cysteine and the closing phenylalanine or tryptophan. D genes are given only for firm matches. Size values are once, few and many counts, or a class for expanded clones, and some rows have none.

17	TRBD1	TRBJ1-2	TRBV18	-	TGTGCCAGCTCACCTCGGACAGGGGAGGCTATTGACTATGGCTACACCTTC	CASSPRTGEAIDYGYTF
14	TRBD1	TRBJ1-5	TRBV7-2	-	TGTGCCAGCAGCTTAGACAGGGGCGGGCAGCCCCAGCATTTT	CASSLDRGGQPQHF
14	-	TRBJ2-7	TRBV2	-	TGTGCCAGCATGTTCAGGGGCTCGACCTACGAGCAGTACTTC	CASMFRGSTYEQYF
14	-	TRBJ2-7	TRBV28	-	TGTGCCAGCAGTCCGTATGAGGGCTCCTACGAGCAGTACTTC	CASSPYEGSYEQYF
13	TRBD1	TRBJ1-2	TRBV7-3	-	TGTGCCAGCAGCTCCGGACAGGGGGGAGGCTACACCTTC	CASSSGQGGGYTF
14	TRBD1	TRBJ1-2	TRBV4-2	-	TGTGCCAGCAGCCCAGACAGGGTGAACTATGGCTACACCTTC	CASSPDRVNYGYTF
15	TRBD1	TRBJ1-1	TRBV6-5	-	TGTGCCAGCAGTTCGGGACAGGGGACGGACACTGAAGCTTTCTTT	CASSSGQGTDTEAFF
15	TRBD2	TRBJ2-2	TRBV5-1	-	TGCGCCAGCAGCTTGGTAGCGGGGAACACCGGGGAGCTGTTTTTT	CASSLVAGNTGELFF
13	-	TRBJ2-7	TRBV28	-	TGTGCCAGCAGTTTATGGACAGCCGACGAGCAGTACTTC	CASSLWTADEQYF
16	TRBD2	TRBJ2-3	TRBV27	once	TGTGCCAGCAGTAGACTAGCGGGAACGAGGACAGATACGCAGTATTTT	CASSRLAGTRTDTQYF
16	-	TRBJ2-2	TRBV27	-	TGTGCCAGCAGTTCTTTGGCCTTCAGTGGGCCCGGGGAGCTGTTTTTT	CASSSLAFSGPGELFF
15	TRBD1	TRBJ1-2	TRBV28	-	TGTGCCAGCAGTGGACCGGGACAGGGCTTCTATGGCTACACCTTC	CASSGPGQGFYGYTF
11	TRBD1	TRBJ1-1	TRBV2	once	TGTGCCAGCAGTCTCGGACAGGTCCAGGTTTTT	CASSLGQVQVF
16	-	TRBJ1-1	TRBV27	-	TGTGCCAGCAGTTTTTTCCAGGGGTCACGGGACACTGAAGCTTTCTTT	CASSFFQGSRDTEAFF
14	-	TRBJ1-4	TRBV4-1	-	TGCGCCAGCAGCCAAGTCGGGAATATTGAAAAACTGTTTTTT	CASSQVGNIEKLFF
16	TRBD1	TRBJ2-5	TRBV29-1	-	TGCAGCGTTGAAGATCTGTCGACAGGGGGAGGAGAGACCCAGTACTTC	CSVEDLSTGGGETQYF
8	-	TRBJ2-3	TRBV9	-	TGTGCCAGCAGCCTGCAGTATTTT	CASSLQYF
16	-	TRBJ1-5	TRBV28	-	TGTGCCAGCAGCCCCGGAGGGGTCGGAGGCAATCAGCCCCAGCATTTT	CASSPGGVGGNQPQHF
15	TRBD1	TRBJ2-1	TRBV2	-	TGTGCCTTTCCCCTTGGGACAGGGGACTACAATGAGCAGTTCTTC	CAFPLGTGDYNEQFF
15	TRBD2	TRBJ2-2	TRBV7-2	-	TGTGCCAGCAGCACGACTAGCGGGCCCACCGGGGAGCTGTTTTTT	CASSTTSGPTGELFF
16	-	TRBJ2-1	TRBV19	once	TGTGCCAGTAGTATGAGGGGGAAGAGCTCCTACAATGAGCAGTTCTTC	CASSMRGKSSYNEQFF
13	TRBD2	TRBJ2-7	TRBV2	-	TGTGCCAGCCTAGCGGGGGTACACTACGTCCAGTACTTC	CASLAGVHYVQYF
18	TRBD1	TRBJ2-6	TRBV27	-	TGTGCCAGCAGTTCCCCGGGACAGGGAAGAACTGGGGCCAACGTCCTGACTTTC	CASSSPGQGRTGANVLTF
15	-	TRBJ2-7	TRBV28	-	TGTGCCAGCAGTTCCATACGGGGAGGAAGGAACGAGCAGTACTTC	CASSSIRGGRNEQYF
15	TRBD2	TRBJ2-7	TRBV4-3	once	TGCGCCAGCAGCTTGGGACTAGCGGCTTCCTACGAGCAGTACTTC	CASSLGLAASYEQYF
16	TRBD2	TRBJ2-2	TRBV11-3	-	TGTGCCAGCAGCTCGACCCGACTAGCGGGGACCGGGGAGCTGTTTTTT	CASSSTRLAGTGELFF
19	TRBD2	TRBJ2-3	TRBV7-9	-	TGTGCCAGCAGCACGAGGCTTTGGGGAGCGGGAGGGCGCACAGATACGCAGTATTTT	CASSTRLWGAGGRTDTQYF
14	-	TRBJ2-3	TRBV7-9	-	TGTGCCAGCAGCGAGGGCCGCCCCACAGATACGCAGTATTTT	CASSEGRPTDTQYF
17	-	TRBJ2-1	TRBV7-8	-	TGTGCCAGCACCCAGCGCCGCGGGGAGAGCTCCTACAATGAGCAGTTCTTC	CASTQRRGESSYNEQFF
8	-	TRBJ2-2	TRBV10-1	-	TGCGCCATGGGGGGGGCGTTTTTT	CAMGGAFF
13	-	TRBJ2-7	TRBV11-2	-	TGTGCCAGCAGCTTTTGGGCGGAGGCCGAGCAGTACTTC	CASSFWAEAEQYF
17	TRBD2	TRBJ2-1	TRBV7-6	-	TGTGCCAGCAGCTTAGAGGTAGCGGGAGTGGGATACAATGAGCAGTTCTTC	CASSLEVAGVGYNEQFF
16	-	TRBJ2-7	TRBV7-8	once	TGTGCCAGCAGCTTAGGGGCTAGCGATGCTCCCTACGAGCAGTACTTC	CASSLGASDAPYEQYF
14	TRBD1	TRBJ1-4	TRBV5-1	-	TGCGCCAGCAGCTTGGCGACAGGGAATGAAAAACTGTTTTTT	CASSLATGNEKLFF
14	TRBD1	TRBJ1-2	TRBV2	-	TGTGCCAGCAGTGACAGGGGGACCCCCTATGGCTACACCTTC	CASSDRGTPYGYTF
14	TRBD1	TRBJ1-1	TRBV12-5	-	TGTGCTAGTGGGGGACAGGGGGCTCAGACTGAAGCTTTCTTT	CASGGQGAQTEAFF
15	TRBD1	TRBJ1-2	TRBV7-2	-	TGTGCCAGCAGCTTAGCGACAGGGGGTAACTATGGCTACACCTTC	CASSLATGGNYGYTF
14	TRBD2	TRBJ2-7	TRBV6-5	-	TGTGCCAGCAGTACCGGGACTAGCATCTCCGAGCAGTACTTC	CASSTGTSISEQYF
14	TRBD1	TRBJ1-1	TRBV5-1	-	TGCGCCAGCAGCCGCGGACAGGCGAACACTGAAGCTTTCTTT	CASSRGQANTEAFF
12	-	TRBJ2-5	TRBV5-1	few	TGCGCCAGCAGCTTGGAACACCCGACCCAGTACTTC	CASSLEHPTQYF
13	TRBD1	TRBJ2-7	TRBV5-1	-	TGCGCCAGCAGCGCCGGGACAGGGGTAGAGCAGTACTTC	CASSAGTGVEQYF
15	-	TRBJ1-4	TRBV5-1	-	TGCGCCAGCAGCTGGAGGGAGGCAACTAATGAAAAACTGTTTTTT	CASSWREATNEKLFF
15	-	TRBJ2-7	TRBV5-6	-	TGTGCCAGCAGCTGGACCGTGGAGGGGGGGAGAGAGCAGTACTTC	CASSWTVEGGREQYF
16	-	TRBJ1-4	TRBV7-6	-	TGTGCCAGCAGCGCCTCCGACAGGAGCTGGAATGAAAAACTGTTTTTT	CASSASDRSWNEKLFF
16	TRBD2	TRBJ2-3	TRBV7-3	-	TGTGCCAGCAGCCGGGGGGTTGGCCGAACCACAGATACGCAGTATTTT	CASSRGVGRTTDTQYF
16	-	TRBJ2-7	TRBV19	-	TGTGCCAGTAGTCAAAAAGGAGTGCACTACTCCTACGAGCAGTACTTC	CASSQKGVHYSYEQYF
17	-	TRBJ1-2	TRBV5-5	-	TGTGCCAGCAGCTTGGGCGTCTCCGCAGGCCGTAACTATGGCTACACCTTC	CASSLGVSAGRNYGYTF
16	-	TRBJ2-1	TRBV7-9	-	TGTGCCAGCAGCTTAGGCCATCGGGACACTACTGGGGAGCAGTTCTTC	CASSLGHRDTTGEQFF